This passage covers 22 T cell receptor beta chains from one sample sequenced in a study of blood T cell repertoires in COVID-19. Measured with immunoSEQ multiplex PCR; TCRdb has only the in-frame clones, and not every one. The data contain roughly 500,000 clones, 89% of them singletons. The sequencing sample was made of peripheral blood. The receptors stem from a man aged 18 to 30 with COVID-19, enrolled during active disease.

This clone appeared once. This chain links TRBV7-6 with TRBJ2-7; possible D gene TRBD2, 5 bases. CDR3 length: 15 amino acids. CDR1 and CDR2 (germline): SGHVS, FNYEAQ. V was trimmed by 5 bases and J by 2 bases, leaving 16 bases between them. CDR3 DNA sequence: TGTGCCAGCAGCCCCTCCGTGGGAGCCGCCTACGAGCAGTACTTC. Protein sequence: CASSPSVGAAYEQYF.

The chain is built from TRBV3-1 (or the pseudogene TRBV3-2) and TRBJ2-3, with D perhaps matching TRBD1 (5 bases). Trimming shortened V by 5 bases and J by 0 bases, and 12 bases separated the two germline ends. The CDR3 contains 15 residues. CDR1 and CDR2 (germline): LGHDT, YNNKEL (reference sequence). The CDR3 is CASSEPAGSTDTQYF. CDR3 sequence (DNA): TGTGCCAGCAGCGAACCCGCAGGGAGCACAGATACGCAGTATTTT.

The chain carries TRBV19 and TRBJ2-7, with D unclear. CDR3 size: 14 residues. The V and J ends lost 5 bases and 9 bases respectively, with 20 bases between them. Germline V lookup: CDR1 LNHDA, CDR2 SQIVND (reference sequence). CDR3 sequence: CASSQNGQLFGQYF. CDR3 nucleotides: TGTGCCAGTAGTCAAAATGGGCAGCTTTTCGGGCAGTACTTC.

V is TRBV29-1 and J is TRBJ2-1; D might be TRBD2 (7 bases). The CDR3 length is 15 residues. The germline CDR1 and CDR2 sequences are SQVTM and ANQGSEA. Trimming took off 3 bases at V and 4 bases at J, with 16 bases between the two ends. DNA for the CDR3: TGCAGCGTTGACGCGGGGGCGAAGGAATACAATGAGCAGTTCTTC. It codes for CSVDAGAKEYNEQFF.

The rearrangement joins TRBV12-5 to TRBJ2-7; D is possibly TRBD1 (7 bases). V lost 1 base and J lost 4, with 17 bases in between. CDR1 LGHNT and CDR2 FRNRAP come from the germline V gene. The CDR3 contains 16 residues. The CDR3 DNA follows: TGTGCTAGTGGTTTGGACGGAGGGACAGAACAATACGAGCAGTACTTC. Its protein product is CASGLDGGTEQYEQYF.

Concerning this clone: The same CDR3 arises from other DNA sequences in this sample as well. The rearrangement uses TRBV3-1 (or the pseudogene TRBV3-2) and TRBJ1-1; D is ambiguous. The CDR3 is 12 residues long. V lost 3 bases and J 7 bases, leaving 9 bases between the germline ends. CDR1 and CDR2 (germline): LGHDT, YNNKEL (reference sequence). The CDR3 is CASSQGEGEAFF. The CDR3 nucleotides are TGTGCCAGCAGCCAGGGCGAGGGTGAAGCTTTCTTT.

This chain links TRBV7-9 with TRBJ1-3, with 8 nucleotides matching TRBD1. Germline V gene lookup returns CDR1 SEHNR and CDR2 FQNEAQ (reference sequence). The CDR3 contains 15 residues. J was trimmed by 2 bases and V by 1 base; bases with no gene match: 1. CDR3 region: CASSLGTGPGNTIYF. CDR3 coding DNA: TGTGCCAGCAGCTTAGGGACAGGGCCTGGAAACACCATATATTTT. Variable domain in full (rest from reference TRBV7-9 and TRBJ1-3): DTGVSQNPRHKITKRGQNVTFRCDPISEHNRLYWYRQTLGQGPEFLTYFQNEAQLEKSRLLSDRFSAERPKGSFSTLEIQRTEQGDSAMYLCASSLGTGPGNTIYFGEGSWLTVV.

The chain joins TRBV27 to TRBJ2-5, with TRBD1 identical over 7 bases. V lost 4 bases, J lost 1 base, and 3 bases stayed unmatched. This CDR3 region has 14 residues. The germline V gene has CDR1 MNHEY and CDR2 SMNVEV (reference sequence). This CDR3 reads CASSSDRFQETQYF. The CDR3 DNA reads TGTGCCAGCAGTTCGGACAGGTTCCAAGAGACCCAGTACTTC.

The chain has TRBV6-5 and TRBJ1-2; D is possibly TRBD1 (6 bases). The CDR3 has 14 amino acids. From germline, CDR1 is MNHEY and CDR2 SVGAGI. Trimming pared 7 bases from V and 4 bases from J, leaving 16 bases between. DNA of the CDR3: TGTGCCAGCAACCCTACAGGGTGGGGCTATGGCTACACCTTC. Translated: CASNPTGWGYGYTF.

The rearrangement links TRBV29-1 to TRBJ1-3; no definite D call. V was shortened by 1 base and J by 0 bases, with 10 bases between the two germline ends. Looked up from germline, CDR1 is SQVTM and CDR2 is ANQGSEA. This CDR3 spans 15 amino acids. In DNA form, the CDR3 reads TGCAGCGTTGAAGGCACACTATCCTCTGGAAACACCATATATTTT. It translates to CSVEGTLSSGNTIYF.

This chain links TRBV18 with TRBJ2-5; D perhaps matches TRBD1 (6 bases). The CDR3 contains 13 residues. Germline CDR1 and CDR2: KGHSH and LQKENI. V lost 3 bases to trimming and J lost 5 bases, with 10 bases between them. The chain's CDR3 is CASSPGAGETQYF. The CDR3 DNA reads as TGTGCCAGCTCACCGGGGGCAGGGGAGACCCAGTACTTC.

The rearrangement uses TRBV19 and TRBJ1-5, with D unresolved. V lost 6 bases, J lost 4 bases, and 16 bases lay in between. CDR1 and CDR2 from the germline V gene are LNHDA and SQIVND (reference sequence). The length of the CDR3 is 15 residues. The CDR3 sequence: CASSLRHSDNQPQHF. The CDR3 nucleotides are TGTGCCAGTAGCCTCCGACACTCGGATAATCAGCCCCAGCATTTT.

For the CDR3, the DNA is TGTGCCAGCAGTAAAAACAGGGGAGCCACTGAAGCTTTCTTT. It yields the protein CASSKNRGATEAFF. The chain carries TRBV27 and TRBJ1-1; 7 bases map to TRBD1. V shed 5 bases, J shed 4 bases, and the junction held 7 bases outside the gene matches. Germline V lookup: CDR1 MNHEY, CDR2 SMNVEV (reference sequence). This CDR3 has 14 amino acids.

V gene TRBV25-1 combines with J gene TRBJ2-3; 7 bases are shared with TRBD1. Trimming cost V 5 bases and J 1 base; bases outside gene matches: 9. The CDR3 has 16 amino acids. CDR1 and CDR2 (germline): MGHDK, SYGVNS. The CDR3: CASSTRTGPGTDTQYF. CDR3 nucleotides: TGTGCCAGCAGTACCCGGACAGGCCCTGGCACAGATACGCAGTATTTT.

V is TRBV2 and J is TRBJ1-2; possible D gene TRBD1, 5 bases. Germline V gives CDR1 SNHLY, CDR2 FYNNEI. V gave up 3 bases and J gave up 5 bases, with 22 bases separating them. The CDR3 runs to 17 residues. CDR3: CASSDGTRYNHPYGYTF. The CDR3 DNA follows: TGTGCCAGCAGTGATGGGACTCGCTACAATCACCCATATGGCTACACCTTC.

The chain uses TRBV27 and TRBJ2-5; 7 bases agree with TRBD1. The CDR3 loop spans 15 amino acids. From germline, CDR1 is MNHEY and CDR2 SMNVEV (reference sequence). V shed 4 bases and J 4 bases; nucleotides not matched to a gene: 9. CDR3 sequence: CASSSGQTRRETQYF. For the CDR3, the DNA is TGTGCCAGCAGTTCGGGACAGACGAGGAGAGAGACCCAGTACTTC.

The gene calls are TRBV6-5 and TRBJ1-1; 7 bases are a match to TRBD1. With 2 bases clipped from V and 6 bases from J, the junction kept 6 bases outside the gene matches. The CDR3 is 14 amino acids. Germline CDR1 MNHEY, CDR2 SVGAGI. The CDR3: CASSYDREMAEAFF. In nucleotides, the CDR3 is TGTGCCAGCAGTTACGACAGGGAGATGGCTGAAGCTTTCTTT.

The chain is built from TRBV29-1 and TRBJ2-1; D remains unclear. The V gene's germline CDR1 is SQVTM and CDR2 ANQGSEA. Trimming shortened V by 0 bases and J by 0 bases, and 12 bases separated the two germline ends. The CDR3 contains 16 residues. The CDR3 reads CSVEDFRSSSYNEQFF. The DNA of the CDR3 is TGCAGCGTTGAAGATTTCCGGTCGAGCTCCTACAATGAGCAGTTCTTC.

A single count supports this clone. The V gene is TRBV11-2, the J gene TRBJ2-5; TRBD2 aligns across 13 bases. Germline values: CDR1 SGHAT, CDR2 FQNNGV. The V gene end was trimmed by 0 bases and the J gene end by 2 bases; junction bases not matched to a gene: 0. The CDR3 has 16 residues. CDR3 nucleotides: TGTGCCAGCAGCTTAGAGGGACTAGCGGGGCAAGAGACCCAGTACTTC. Its protein is CASSLEGLAGQETQYF.

The rearrangement uses TRBV29-1 and TRBJ2-3; D is possibly TRBD2 (7 bases). The V gene's germline CDR1 is SQVTM and CDR2 ANQGSEA. Trimming shortened V by 6 bases and J by 2 bases, and 12 bases separated the two germline ends. The CDR3 is 13 residues long. CDR3 sequence (DNA): TGCAGCGTACGGGGGGCCCACACAGATACGCAGTATTTT. Its protein product is CSVRGAHTDTQYF.

This chain links TRBV7-2 with TRBJ2-6, with 12 bases lining up with TRBD2. With 5 bases clipped from V and 2 bases from J, the junction kept 7 bases outside the gene matches. The CDR3 is 18 residues long. Looked up from germline, CDR1 is SGHTA and CDR2 is FQGNSA. As DNA, the CDR3 is TGTGCCAGCAGCCCTCGACTAGCGGGAGCCACTGGGGCCAACGTCCTGACTTTC. It codes for CASSPRLAGATGANVLTF.

The chain has TRBV12-3 or TRBV12-4 and TRBJ2-7; a possible D gene is TRBD1 (5 bases). V was cut by 2 bases and J by 3 bases, with 8 bases left in between. CDR3 length: 13 residues. The CDR3 loop is CASSLSQGYEQYF. The CDR3 region has the DNA TGTGCCAGCAGTTTATCTCAGGGCTACGAGCAGTACTTC.